This T cell receptor (beta chain) was sequenced during a study of blood T cell repertoires in COVID-19. As for the study in general: Nucleic acid was either cDNA or gDNA, and it came from T cells, B-cell-depleted T cells, or PBMCs.

Authors' analysis steps: Counts of nucleated cells, estimated from reference gene primer amplification, were obtained. Generated by immunoSEQ multiplex PCR, the TCRdb table keeps only in-frame clones and is missing some. That table supplies the V and J calls and clone size; D and trimming were determined from the DNA. The sample lists fewer than 600,000 clones; around 87% were seen once. Each participant's cohort was designated according to participant-reported clinical history. Two negative PCRs, clearance, or symptom resolution had been documented for recovered Cohort 3 donors. Germline V CDR1 and CDR2: SNHLY, FYNNEI. The CDR3 totals 16 residues. V lost 10 bases, J lost 0 bases, and 11 bases stayed unmatched.

The chain couples TRBV2 to TRBJ2-1; 8 nucleotides match TRBD1. This clonotype was sampled from a woman aged 40 to 50 who had recovered from COVID-19. The sequenced sample was PBMCs or T cells enriched from blood (not recorded which). This CDR3 is CATRIPGGASYNEQFF. CDR3 nucleotide sequence: TGTGCCACCCGAATTCCAGGGGGCGCCTCCTACAATGAGCAGTTCTTC.